The rows below give T cell receptor beta chains drawn from one sample of a study of cytomegalovirus exposure and HLA in healthy donors. Method: immunoSEQ multiplex PCR; TCRdb's copy keeps in-frame clones and lacks some. The sample records 150,000 to 200,000 clones, around 85% being singletons. The sample taken for sequencing was PBMCs. All receptors come from a man aged 18 to 29 in good health and CMV-seropositive. The CDR3 runs from the conserved cysteine through the conserved F or W. Size values are once, few and many counts, or a class for expanded clones, and some rows have none.

v_gene: TRBV6-6; j_gene: TRBJ2-7; len: 15; abundance: many; CDR3aa: CASSTGLAGFSEQYF
v_gene: TRBV21-1; j_gene: TRBJ2-3; len: 14; abundance: -; CDR3aa: CASTSTRPPDTQYF
v_gene: TRBV19; j_gene: TRBJ1-6; len: 15; abundance: -; CDR3aa: CASSPRGFHNSPLHF
v_gene: TRBV4-3; j_gene: TRBJ1-1; len: 13; abundance: few; CDR3aa: CASSRTGDTEAFF
v_gene: TRBV6-5; j_gene: TRBJ1-1; len: 13; abundance: -; CDR3aa: CASRTTGGTEAFF
v_gene: TRBV5-5; j_gene: TRBJ1-1; len: 15; abundance: -; CDR3aa: CASSVSWTGATEAFF
v_gene: TRBV6-5; j_gene: TRBJ1-1; len: 15; abundance: -; CDR3aa: CASSYGDRGGTEAFF
v_gene: TRBV19; j_gene: TRBJ1-6; len: 16; abundance: -; CDR3aa: CASSIESFTDNSPLHF
v_gene: TRBV7-2; j_gene: TRBJ2-3; len: 16; abundance: -; CDR3aa: CASSLLAGGPWDTQYF
v_gene: TRBV2; j_gene: TRBJ2-7; len: 15; abundance: -; CDR3aa: CACYPLGGPNHEQYF
v_gene: TRBV7-2; j_gene: TRBJ2-5; len: 17; abundance: -; CDR3aa: CASSLKPGLPGRETQYF
v_gene: TRBV4-2; j_gene: TRBJ2-7; len: 15; abundance: once; CDR3aa: CASSQAPRGSYEQYF
v_gene: TRBV7-9; j_gene: TRBJ2-3; len: 15; abundance: -; CDR3aa: CASSLRRTDLDTQYF
v_gene: TRBV19; j_gene: TRBJ1-2; len: 13; abundance: -; CDR3aa: CASSIGGNYGYTF
v_gene: TRBV19; j_gene: TRBJ2-1; len: 14; abundance: -; CDR3aa: CASAPGLAYNEQFF
v_gene: TRBV7-8; j_gene: TRBJ1-5; len: 17; abundance: -; CDR3aa: CASSLAQAVYSNQPQHF
v_gene: TRBV30; j_gene: TRBJ2-5; len: 14; abundance: -; CDR3aa: CAWSSRFLKETQYF
v_gene: TRBV25-1; j_gene: TRBJ2-1; len: 13; abundance: -; CDR3aa: CASSTIPYNEQFF
v_gene: TRBV5-1; j_gene: TRBJ2-7; len: 15; abundance: -; CDR3aa: CASSLSTGQPYEQYF
v_gene: TRBV5-1; j_gene: TRBJ1-1; len: 14; abundance: -; CDR3aa: CASSLGTGPGEAFF
v_gene: TRBV4-1; j_gene: TRBJ1-1; len: 15; abundance: -; CDR3aa: CASSQETGLNTEAFF
v_gene: TRBV29-1; j_gene: TRBJ1-3; len: 14; abundance: -; CDR3aa: CSVEDPSSGNTIYF
v_gene: TRBV27; j_gene: TRBJ2-7; len: 15; abundance: -; CDR3aa: CASSLSAGGPYEQYF
v_gene: TRBV7-9; j_gene: TRBJ2-7; len: 15; abundance: -; CDR3aa: CASSLGSGGSYEQYF
v_gene: TRBV6-5; j_gene: TRBJ1-1; len: 14; abundance: -; CDR3aa: CASSPGQVNTEAFF
v_gene: TRBV6-1; j_gene: -; len: 13; abundance: -; CDR3aa: CASSEINPNEQYF
v_gene: TRBV6-1; j_gene: TRBJ1-5; len: 16; abundance: -; CDR3aa: CASSEDRGPSNQPQHF
v_gene: TRBV5-6; j_gene: TRBJ1-5; len: 16; abundance: -; CDR3aa: CASSSWRDNSNQPQHF
v_gene: TRBV15; j_gene: TRBJ1-4; len: 14; abundance: -; CDR3aa: CATSNQGRDEKLFF
v_gene: TRBV5-1; j_gene: TRBJ2-5; len: 16; abundance: -; CDR3aa: CASSEQLGGRQETQYF
v_gene: TRBV4-3; j_gene: TRBJ1-1; len: 14; abundance: -; CDR3aa: CASSASRGGLEAFF
v_gene: TRBV19; j_gene: TRBJ2-5; len: 13; abundance: -; CDR3aa: CASRDRGKETQYF
v_gene: TRBV2; j_gene: TRBJ2-5; len: 15; abundance: -; CDR3aa: CASSAGLAGLETQYF
v_gene: TRBV19; j_gene: TRBJ1-5; len: 14; abundance: -; CDR3aa: CASSTRQGVQPQHF
v_gene: TRBV7-7; j_gene: TRBJ2-1; len: 14; abundance: -; CDR3aa: CASSLDQGRTEQFF
v_gene: TRBV5-4; j_gene: TRBJ1-1; len: 15; abundance: few; CDR3aa: CASSMGQGLETEAFF
v_gene: TRBV11-1; j_gene: TRBJ1-6; len: 16; abundance: once; CDR3aa: CASSLQGVSYNSPLHF
v_gene: TRBV5-1; j_gene: TRBJ2-2; len: 15; abundance: -; CDR3aa: CASSLQGQRTGELFF
v_gene: TRBV6-1; j_gene: TRBJ1-1; len: 14; abundance: -; CDR3aa: CASSDRGANTEAFF